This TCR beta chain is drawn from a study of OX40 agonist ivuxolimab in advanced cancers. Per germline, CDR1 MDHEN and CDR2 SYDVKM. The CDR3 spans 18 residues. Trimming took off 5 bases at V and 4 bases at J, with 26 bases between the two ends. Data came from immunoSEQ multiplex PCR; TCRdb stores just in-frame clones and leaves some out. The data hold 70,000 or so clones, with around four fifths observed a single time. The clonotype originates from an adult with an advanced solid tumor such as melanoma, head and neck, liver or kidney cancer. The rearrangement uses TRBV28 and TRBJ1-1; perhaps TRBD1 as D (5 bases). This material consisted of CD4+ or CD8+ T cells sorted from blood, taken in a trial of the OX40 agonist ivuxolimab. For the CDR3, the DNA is TGTGCCAGCAGTACCCTCCAAGAGGCAGGGTTTAGTTCCACTGAAGCTTTCTTT. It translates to CASSTLQEAGFSSTEAFF.